This T cell receptor (beta chain) emerged from a study of control samples from healthy donors and cancer patients. Profiled with immunoSEQ multiplex PCR; TCRdb holds only in-frame clones, not every one. The table includes over 100,000 clones, 92% detected once. V lost 7 bases, J lost 0 bases, and 15 bases lay in between. Germline V lookup: CDR1 MNHEY, CDR2 SMNVEV (reference sequence). The CDR3 is 15 amino acids. This clone was detected only once. The sample consisted of blood. The chain joins TRBV27 to TRBJ1-2, with a possible D match to TRBD1 (5 bases). This receptor was obtained from a woman between 45 and 60 years old in good health. This CDR3 reads CASTSLGPTNYGYTF. The CDR3 coding sequence is TGTGCCAGCACCTCCTTGGGACCTACTAACTATGGCTACACCTTC.